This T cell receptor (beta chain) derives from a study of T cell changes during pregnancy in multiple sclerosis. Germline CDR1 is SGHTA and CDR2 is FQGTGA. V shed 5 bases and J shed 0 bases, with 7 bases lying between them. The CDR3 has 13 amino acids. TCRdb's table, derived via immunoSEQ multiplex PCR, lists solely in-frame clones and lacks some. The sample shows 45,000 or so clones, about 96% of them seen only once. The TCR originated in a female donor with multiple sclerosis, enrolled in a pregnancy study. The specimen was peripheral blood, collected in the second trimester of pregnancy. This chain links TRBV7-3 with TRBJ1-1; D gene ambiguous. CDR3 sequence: CASSTQMNTEAFF. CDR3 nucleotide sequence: TGTGCCAGCAGCACGCAGATGAACACTGAAGCTTTCTTT.